The 17 T cell receptor beta chains below all came from one sample that was sequenced in a study of T-cell memory formation after mild COVID-19. TCRdb fed the 5' RACE reads into MiXCR, producing one record per CDR3 protein. The table lists fewer than 60,000 distinct CDR3 sequences, about a quarter of them singletons. Input material: PBMCs or a T cell subset sorted from them (not recorded which). These receptors were obtained from a man between 18 and 29 years old who had mild COVID-19 (a few samples of this study predate the infection). Cell type and time point are not known.

In this sample, this clonotype turned up a few times. CDR3 protein: CASRPGRSPYHTQYF. The CDR3 nucleotides are TGTGCCAGCAGACCCGGACGGTCCCCTTACCATACGCAGTATTTT. This sequence joins TRBV7-6 and TRBJ2-3; D gene uncertain. The CDR3 sequence is 15 residues long. Trimming pared 6 bases from V and 7 bases from J, leaving 20 bases between. Germline CDR1 SGHVS, CDR2 FNYEAQ.

This clonotype appeared many times. This rearrangement joins TRBV5-1 to TRBJ2-4; 9 nucleotides align to TRBD1. Losses at the gene ends were 5 bases for V and 7 bases for J; bases not matched to a gene: 13. The germline CDR1 and CDR2 sequences are SGHRS and YFSETQ. The CDR3 runs 16 residues. The CDR3 DNA reads TGCGCCAGCAGGTTCGACGACAGGGGGGGACATAACATTCAGTACTTC. It specifies CASRFDDRGGHNIQYF.

In this sample, this clonotype turned up many times. The chain uses TRBV12-3 or TRBV12-4 and TRBJ1-2, with D possibly TRBD1 on 5 matching bases. The CDR3 has 13 residues. The germline V and J ends were trimmed by 5 bases and 6 bases, with 13 bases remaining between them. CDR3 region: CASSPGGGHGYTF. The CDR3 DNA reads TGTGCCAGCAGTCCTGGGGGTGGGCATGGCTACACCTTC.

The V gene is TRBV5-1, the J gene TRBJ2-1; D might be TRBD2 (6 bases). CDR1 and CDR2 (germline): SGHRS, YFSETQ. The CDR3 is made up of 18 amino acids. Deletions cut 3 bases from V and 5 bases from J, with 24 bases between. As DNA, the CDR3 is TGCGCCAGCAGCTGGGGACTGGGACGGAGACCCCTAGACAATGAGCAGTTCTTC. It is translated as CASSWGLGRRPLDNEQFF. Together with reference TRBV5-1 and TRBJ2-1, the CDR3 gives the full variable domain: KAGVTQTPRYLIKTRGQQVTLSCSPISGHRSVSWYQQTPGQGLQFLFEYFSETQRNKGNFPGRFSGRQFSNSRSEMNVSTLELGDSALYLCASSWGLGRRPLDNEQFFGPGTRLTVL.

A single count supports this clonotype. The V and J genes are TRBV4-1 and TRBJ2-6; no clear D. Trimming pared 0 bases from V and 0 bases from J, leaving 6 bases between. This CDR3 comprises 16 residues. Germline V gives CDR1 MGHRA, CDR2 YSYEKL. CDR3 loop: CASSQDDGSGANVLTF. The DNA for the CDR3 is TGCGCCAGCAGCCAAGATGACGGCTCTGGGGCCAACGTCCTGACTTTC.

The J gene is TRBJ2-5, the V gene TRBV19; 11 bases are a match to TRBD1. The trim removed 4 bases at V and 4 bases at J, leaving 14 bases unmatched. The CDR3 contains 18 residues. The germline V gene has CDR1 LNHDA and CDR2 SQIVND (reference sequence). CDR3 amino acids: CASSNLSGTGGRRETQYF. For the CDR3, the DNA is TGTGCCAGTAGTAACCTTTCCGGGACAGGGGGTCGACGAGAGACCCAGTACTTC.

The V gene is TRBV6-5, the J gene TRBJ2-7; the D gene is possibly TRBD2 (5 bases). Trimming pared 1 base from V and 3 bases from J, leaving 7 bases between. CDR1 MNHEY and CDR2 SVGAGI come from the germline V gene. The CDR3 has 13 residues. The CDR3 region has the DNA TGTGCCAGCAGTTACTTCGCGGGCTACGAGCAGTACTTC. Its translation: CASSYFAGYEQYF.

The J gene is TRBJ1-1, the V gene TRBV5-6, with D maybe TRBD1 (5 bases). The germline V and J ends were trimmed by 2 bases and 0 bases, with 14 bases remaining between them. Germline lookup yields CDR1 SGHDT and CDR2 YYEEEE. There are 16 residues in the CDR3. CDR3 in DNA: TGTGCCAGCAGCTTATTATGGGGGACCATGAACACTGAAGCTTTCTTT. Encoded protein: CASSLLWGTMNTEAFF.

The genes are TRBV24-1 and TRBJ1-3, with D unclear. The CDR3 sequence is 15 residues long. V gave up 3 bases and J gave up 0 bases, with 8 bases separating them. Per germline, CDR1 KGHDR and CDR2 SFDVKD. Here the CDR3 reads CATSDADSSGNTIYF. The CDR3 DNA sequence: TGTGCCACCAGTGATGCGGATAGCTCTGGAAACACCATATATTTT.

This clonotype has just a few counts. V is TRBV12-3 or TRBV12-4 and J is TRBJ2-3; no clear D gene. V was trimmed by 0 bases and J by 6 bases, leaving 7 bases between them. This CDR3 spans 13 amino acids. Written as DNA, the CDR3 is TGTGCCAGCAGTTTAGCGCGGCTCGATACGCAGTATTTT. This sequence encodes CASSLARLDTQYF.

This clonotype was seen only a few times. The chain has TRBV2 and TRBJ2-7; D not certain. The CDR3 is 11 residues long. Germline V CDR1 and CDR2: SNHLY, FYNNEI. V lost 3 bases and J 6 bases, leaving 6 bases between the germline ends. The CDR3 sequence: CASSDRIEQYV. CDR3 DNA sequence: TGTGCCAGCAGTGATCGAATCGAGCAGTACGTC.

J is TRBJ1-1 and V is TRBV4-2; tentatively, D is TRBD1 (5 bases). V was shortened by 0 bases and J by 0 bases, with 11 bases between the two germline ends. Germline lookup yields CDR1 LGHNA and CDR2 YNFKEQ. This CDR3 comprises 16 residues. CDR3 nucleotides: TGTGCCAGCAGCCAAGAGCTGGGGCAGATGAACACTGAAGCTTTCTTT. Protein: CASSQELGQMNTEAFF.

This chain joins TRBV10-3 and TRBJ2-7; D may match TRBD1 or TRBD2 (5 bases each). Between the trimmed V and J ends, which lost 4 bases and 4 bases, there was a span of 8 bases. The germline V gene has CDR1 ENHRY and CDR2 SYGVKD. The CDR3 has 12 residues. The CDR3 nucleotides read TGTGCCATCAGTGCGGGGCAGTACGAGCAGTACTTC. This sequence encodes CAISAGQYEQYF.

The chain recombines TRBV12-3 or TRBV12-4 with TRBJ2-5, with TRBD1 as a possible D gene (6 bases). V gave up 6 bases and J gave up 1 base, with 12 bases separating them. The CDR3 loop spans 14 amino acids. The CDR3 spells CASRSEQGQETQYF. CDR3 nucleotide sequence: TGTGCCAGCAGATCGGAACAGGGCCAAGAGACCCAGTACTTC.

This clonotype has more than one count but fewer than ten. The gene calls are TRBV6-6 and TRBJ1-1; maybe TRBD1 (6 bases). With 2 bases removed from V and 0 bases from J, the gap between germline ends came to 13 bases. CDR3 length equals 16 residues. CDR1 is MNHNY, CDR2 SVGAGI, per germline (reference sequence). The CDR3 DNA is TGTGCCAGCAGTTACAGAACAGGGTGGGTGAACACTGAAGCTTTCTTT. As protein: CASSYRTGWVNTEAFF.

This clonotype occurred a few times. The J gene is TRBJ2-7, the V gene TRBV4-1; the match to TRBD1 covers 9 bases. J lost 8 bases, V lost 0 bases, and 11 bases had no gene match. Germline assignment: CDR1 MGHRA and CDR2 YSYEKL. The CDR3 covers 16 residues. This chain's CDR3 is CASSQEKGTGNSQQYF. The CDR3 nucleotides read TGCGCCAGCAGCCAAGAGAAAGGGACAGGGAACTCGCAGCAGTACTTC.

The rearrangement links TRBV29-1 to TRBJ1-1; TRBD1 aligns across 8 bases. The CDR3 consists of 12 residues. Germline loops: CDR1 SQVTM, CDR2 ANQGSEA. V gave up 4 bases and J gave up 4 bases; unmatched junction bases: 2. The CDR3 is CSVATGGTEAFF. CDR3 nucleotide sequence: TGCAGCGTTGCTACAGGGGGCACTGAAGCTTTCTTT.